A selection of T cell receptor beta chains follows, all from one sample in a study of OX40 agonist ivuxolimab in advanced cancers. TCRdb's copy holds only in-frame clones and misses some; the assay was immunoSEQ multiplex PCR. The sample holds about 23,000 clones, around 84% seen once. The sequenced sample was CD4+ or CD8+ T cells sorted from blood, obtained in a trial of the OX40 agonist ivuxolimab. These TCRs come from an adult with an advanced solid tumor such as melanoma, head and neck, liver or kidney cancer. Both conserved end residues are part of each CDR3. D genes are given only for firm matches. Clone size, where shown, is once, few, many, or a class for clones that have expanded.

abundance,j_gene,v_gene,d_gene,CDR3aa,CDR3nt
NA,TRBJ1-2,TRBV6-1,TRBD1,CASSGTGLALKRYGYTF,TGTGCCAGCAGTGGGACAGGGCTGGCCTTGAAACGATATGGCTACACCTTC
NA,TRBJ1-6,TRBV6-9,NA,CASSYGQGSNSPLHF,TGTGCCAGCAGTTATGGGCAGGGGAGTAATTCACCCCTCCACTTT
NA,TRBJ1-5,TRBV27,NA,CASSPTGQPQHF,TGTGCCAGCAGTCCCACCGGCCAGCCCCAGCATTTT
NA,TRBJ2-1,TRBV4-3,TRBD1,CASSLGQGAYNEQFF,TGCGCCAGCAGCCTAGGACAGGGGGCCTACAATGAGCAGTTCTTC
once,TRBJ2-7,TRBV7-8,TRBD1,CASSNRDSTYEQYF,TGTGCCAGCAGCAATCGGGACAGCACCTACGAGCAGTACTTC
NA,TRBJ2-2,TRBV7-2,NA,CASSLTVPGELFF,TGTGCCAGCAGCCTGACAGTCCCCGGGGAGCTGTTTTTT
NA,TRBJ1-1,TRBV7-8,NA,CASSSKGTKNTEAFF,TGTGCCAGCAGCTCGAAAGGGACAAAGAACACTGAAGCTTTCTTT
NA,TRBJ1-2,TRBV7-5,NA,CASSLASLAGNYGYTF,TGTGCCAGCAGCTTAGCATCGTTGGCAGGGAACTATGGCTACACCTTC
NA,TRBJ2-3,TRBV14,NA,CASSHFPPDTQYF,TGTGCCAGCAGCCATTTTCCCCCAGATACGCAGTATTTT
few,TRBJ1-5,TRBV4-1,NA,CASSQGAGWPQHF,TGCGCCAGCAGCCAAGGAGCAGGGTGGCCCCAGCATTTT
NA,TRBJ2-7,TRBV11-3,NA,CASSPGVGEGYEQYF,TGTGCCAGCAGCCCCGGGGTGGGTGAAGGCTACGAGCAGTACTTC
NA,TRBJ2-1,TRBV7-9,TRBD2,CASSLAGGVAYNEQFF,TGTGCCAGCAGCTTAGCGGGGGGGGTCGCCTACAATGAGCAGTTCTTC
NA,TRBJ2-2,TRBV5-4,TRBD2,CASSPSGGNTGELFF,TGTGCCAGCAGCCCTAGCGGGGGGAACACCGGGGAGCTGTTTTTT
NA,TRBJ1-1,TRBV6-1,NA,CASSERQAEAFF,TGTGCCAGCAGTGAAAGACAGGCTGAAGCTTTCTTT
NA,TRBJ2-7,TRBV6-5,NA,CASSYSEGTEQYF,TGTGCCAGCAGTTACTCAGAGGGGACCGAGCAGTACTTC
NA,TRBJ2-1,TRBV4-1,NA,CASSQYLATPLYNEQFF,TGCGCCAGCAGCCAGTACCTAGCGACTCCCCTCTACAATGAGCAGTTCTTC